This entry features one TCR beta chain sequence. Sequencing templates came from extracted RNA that was reverse transcribed into cDNA. Clones were read by immunoSEQ multiplex PCR, and TCRdb kept only the in-frame ones, dropping some. The sample carries hundreds of thousands of clones, about two thirds recorded once. PBMC-derived CD4+ and CD8+ T cells were sorted. The data were obtained in a study of CD8+ T cells in alopecia areata. Study as a whole: Treated patients took oral tofacitinib at 5 to 10 mg twice daily.

CDR1 is SQVTM and CDR2 is ANQGSEA in the germline V gene. The CDR3 is 18 amino acids. V was clipped by 0 bases and J by 5 bases; unmatched bases: 9. The chain is built from TRBV29-1 and TRBJ2-2; 13 bases align to TRBD2. The sample here was CD4+ T cells sorted from blood, taken at week 0. The receptor comes from a human donor with alopecia areata. The chain's CDR3 is CSVEDGTSGAAGTGELFF. The CDR3 nucleotides are TGCAGCGTTGAAGACGGGACTAGCGGGGCAGCGGGGACCGGGGAGCTGTTTTTT.